This entry concerns a single T cell receptor (beta chain). Its antigen is not known. The data belong to a study of T cells after yellow fever vaccination. Whole-study findings and limits: The presence of abundant clonotypes contaminating from the bulk population was possible in FACS-sorted repertoires.

Each CDR3 protein gets one entry after TCRdb re-called the 5' RACE reads with MiXCR. The profile shows hundreds of thousands of distinct CDR3 sequences, 8.1% of them singletons. This clonotype was obtained from a young man who received the YFV17D yellow fever vaccine. The material was PBMCs, obtained roughly 46 days after the first yellow fever vaccination.

DNA for the CDR3: TGTGCCAGCCAACTAGCTCCGAGCTCCTACAATGAGCAGTTCTTC. It encodes CASQLAPSSYNEQFF. The V call is TRBV7-2, the J call TRBJ2-1, with D possibly matching TRBD2 (6 bases). This CDR3 region has 15 residues. Trimming took 8 bases from V and 0 from J, leaving 14 bases between them. The germline gives CDR1 SGHTA, CDR2 FQGNSA.